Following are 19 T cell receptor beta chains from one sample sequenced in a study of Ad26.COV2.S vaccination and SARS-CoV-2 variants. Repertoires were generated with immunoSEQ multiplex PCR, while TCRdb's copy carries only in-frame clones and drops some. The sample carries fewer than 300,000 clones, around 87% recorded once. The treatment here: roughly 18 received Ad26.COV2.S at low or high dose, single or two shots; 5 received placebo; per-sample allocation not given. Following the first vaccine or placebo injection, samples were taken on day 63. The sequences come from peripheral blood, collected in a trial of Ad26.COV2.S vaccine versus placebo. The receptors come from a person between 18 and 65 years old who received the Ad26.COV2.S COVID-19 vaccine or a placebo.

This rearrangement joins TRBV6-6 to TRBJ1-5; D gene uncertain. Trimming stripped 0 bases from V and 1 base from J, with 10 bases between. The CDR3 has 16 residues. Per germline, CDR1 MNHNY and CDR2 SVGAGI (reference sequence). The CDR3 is CASSYSGLSSNQPQHF. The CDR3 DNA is TGTGCCAGCAGTTACTCGGGGTTGTCGAGCAATCAGCCCCAGCATTTT.

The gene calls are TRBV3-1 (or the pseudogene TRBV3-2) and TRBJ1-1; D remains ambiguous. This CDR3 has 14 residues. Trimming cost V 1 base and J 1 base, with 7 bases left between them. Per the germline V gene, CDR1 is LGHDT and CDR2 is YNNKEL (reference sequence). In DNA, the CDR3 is TGTGCCAGCAGCCAAGGAAGACCGAACACTGAAGCTTTCTTT. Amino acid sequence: CASSQGRPNTEAFF.

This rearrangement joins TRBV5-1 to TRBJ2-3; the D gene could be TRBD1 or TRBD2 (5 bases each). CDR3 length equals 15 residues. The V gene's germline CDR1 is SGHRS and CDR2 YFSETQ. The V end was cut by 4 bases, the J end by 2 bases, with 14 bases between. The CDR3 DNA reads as TGCGCCAGCAGCCCGTCCGGGGACCACACAGATACGCAGTATTTT. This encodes CASSPSGDHTDTQYF.

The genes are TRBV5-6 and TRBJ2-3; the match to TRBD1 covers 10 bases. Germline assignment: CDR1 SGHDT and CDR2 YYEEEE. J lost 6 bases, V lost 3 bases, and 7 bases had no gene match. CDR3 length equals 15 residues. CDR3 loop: CASSWGQGLTDTQYF. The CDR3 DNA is TGTGCCAGCAGCTGGGGACAGGGGTTAACGGATACGCAGTATTTT.

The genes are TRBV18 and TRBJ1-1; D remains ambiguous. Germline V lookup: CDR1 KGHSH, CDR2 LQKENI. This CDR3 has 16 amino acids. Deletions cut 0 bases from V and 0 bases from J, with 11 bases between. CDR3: CASSPPGRDLNTEAFF. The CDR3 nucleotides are TGTGCCAGCTCACCACCAGGGAGGGATCTGAACACTGAAGCTTTCTTT.

The CDR3 loop is CASSLAHQNTEAFF. The CDR3, as DNA: TGTGCCAGCAGCTTAGCGCACCAGAACACTGAAGCTTTCTTT. V usage is TRBV7-6 and J usage is TRBJ1-1, with D unclear. CDR1 is SGHVS, CDR2 FNYEAQ, per germline. Between the trimmed V and J ends, which lost 0 bases and 1 base, there was a span of 6 bases. The CDR3 runs to 14 residues.

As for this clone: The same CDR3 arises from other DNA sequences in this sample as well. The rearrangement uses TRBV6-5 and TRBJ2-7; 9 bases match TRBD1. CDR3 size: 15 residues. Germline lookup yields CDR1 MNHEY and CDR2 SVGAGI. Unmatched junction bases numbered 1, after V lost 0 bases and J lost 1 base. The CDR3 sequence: CASSYSGTGSYEQYF. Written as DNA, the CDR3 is TGTGCCAGCAGTTACTCGGGGACAGGGTCCTACGAGCAGTACTTC.

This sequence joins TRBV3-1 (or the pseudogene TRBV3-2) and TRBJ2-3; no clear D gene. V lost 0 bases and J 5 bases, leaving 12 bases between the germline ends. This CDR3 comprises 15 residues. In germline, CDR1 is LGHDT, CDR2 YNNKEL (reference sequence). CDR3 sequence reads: CASSQDMGSLDTQYF. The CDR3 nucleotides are TGTGCCAGCAGCCAAGATATGGGATCACTAGATACGCAGTATTTT.

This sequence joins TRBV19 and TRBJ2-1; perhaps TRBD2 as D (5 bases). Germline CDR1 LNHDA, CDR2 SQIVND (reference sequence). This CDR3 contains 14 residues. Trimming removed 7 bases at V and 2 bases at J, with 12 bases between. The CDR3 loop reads CASKQDLTYNEQFF. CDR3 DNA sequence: TGTGCCAGTAAGCAGGACTTGACCTACAATGAGCAGTTCTTC.

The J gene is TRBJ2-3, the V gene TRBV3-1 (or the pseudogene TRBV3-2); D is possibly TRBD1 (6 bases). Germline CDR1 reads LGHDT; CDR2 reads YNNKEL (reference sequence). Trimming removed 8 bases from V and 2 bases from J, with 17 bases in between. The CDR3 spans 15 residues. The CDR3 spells CASAKGQRLTDTQYF. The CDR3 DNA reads TGTGCCAGCGCAAAAGGACAGCGACTCACAGATACGCAGTATTTT.

This CDR3 reads CASSSGDTEAFF. The CDR3 nucleotides are TGTGCCAGCAGTTCGGGGGACACTGAAGCTTTCTTT. The chain is built from TRBV2 and TRBJ1-1, with a possible D match to TRBD1 (5 bases). CDR3 length equals 12 residues. Deletions cut 5 bases from V and 3 bases from J, with 7 bases between. Germline values: CDR1 SNHLY, CDR2 FYNNEI.

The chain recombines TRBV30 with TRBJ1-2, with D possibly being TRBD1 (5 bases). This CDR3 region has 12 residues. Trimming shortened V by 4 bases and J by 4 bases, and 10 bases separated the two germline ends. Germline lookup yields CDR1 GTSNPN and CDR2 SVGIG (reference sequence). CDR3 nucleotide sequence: TGTGCCTGGAACCTGGGGGGCTATGGCTACACCTTC. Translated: CAWNLGGYGYTF.

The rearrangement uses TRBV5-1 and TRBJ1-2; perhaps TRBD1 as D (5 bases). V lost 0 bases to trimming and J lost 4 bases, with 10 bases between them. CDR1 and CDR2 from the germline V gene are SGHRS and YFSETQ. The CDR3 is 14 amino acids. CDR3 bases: TGCGCCAGCAGCTTGGCCATGGGGGGCTATGGCTACACCTTC. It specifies CASSLAMGGYGYTF.

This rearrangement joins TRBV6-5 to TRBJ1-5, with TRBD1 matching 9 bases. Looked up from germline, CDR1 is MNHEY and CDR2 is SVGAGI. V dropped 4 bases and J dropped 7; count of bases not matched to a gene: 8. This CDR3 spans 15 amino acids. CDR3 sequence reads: CASSSGTGNMQPQHF. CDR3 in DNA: TGTGCCAGCAGTTCCGGGACAGGGAACATGCAGCCCCAGCATTTT.

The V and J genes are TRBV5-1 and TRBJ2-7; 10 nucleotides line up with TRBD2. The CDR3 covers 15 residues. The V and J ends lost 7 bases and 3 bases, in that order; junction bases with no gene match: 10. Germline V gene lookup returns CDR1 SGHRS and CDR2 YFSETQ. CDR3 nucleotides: TGCGCCAGCGGCCAATTTACTAGCGGGAACTACGAGCAGTACTTC. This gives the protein CASGQFTSGNYEQYF.

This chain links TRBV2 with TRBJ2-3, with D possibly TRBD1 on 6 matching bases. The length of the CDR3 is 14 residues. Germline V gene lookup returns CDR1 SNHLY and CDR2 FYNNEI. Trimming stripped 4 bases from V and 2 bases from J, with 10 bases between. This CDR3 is CASSGQVYTDTQYF. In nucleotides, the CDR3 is TGTGCCAGCAGTGGACAGGTCTACACAGATACGCAGTATTTT.

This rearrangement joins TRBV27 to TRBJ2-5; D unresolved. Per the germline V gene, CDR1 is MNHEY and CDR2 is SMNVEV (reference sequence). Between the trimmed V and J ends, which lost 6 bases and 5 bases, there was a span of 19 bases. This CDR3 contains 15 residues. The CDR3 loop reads CASRRNSQSVETQYF. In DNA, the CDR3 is TGTGCCAGCAGGCGAAACAGTCAGTCAGTCGAGACCCAGTACTTC.

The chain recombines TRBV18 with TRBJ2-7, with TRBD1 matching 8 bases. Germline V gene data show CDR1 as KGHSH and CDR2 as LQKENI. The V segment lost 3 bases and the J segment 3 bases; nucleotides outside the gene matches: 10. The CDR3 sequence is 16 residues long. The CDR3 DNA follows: TGTGCCAGCTCACCCGCTCGGACAGGGTTTGTCTACGAGCAGTACTTC. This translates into CASSPARTGFVYEQYF.

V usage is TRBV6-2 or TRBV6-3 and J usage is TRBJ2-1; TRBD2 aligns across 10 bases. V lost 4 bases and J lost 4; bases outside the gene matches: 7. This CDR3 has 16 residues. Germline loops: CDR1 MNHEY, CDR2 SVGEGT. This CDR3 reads CASSSRTSGLYNEQFF. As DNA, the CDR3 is TGTGCCAGCAGTTCTCGGACTAGCGGTTTGTACAATGAGCAGTTCTTC.